This T cell receptor beta chain was profiled in a study of technical replicates of blood from several donors. Germline CDR1 reads SQVTM; CDR2 reads ANQGSEA. CDR3 length equals 15 residues. V lost 3 bases, J lost 6 bases, and 9 bases stayed unmatched. The repertoire was sequenced with immunoSEQ multiplex PCR; TCRdb's copy has only in-frame clones and lacks some. The data contain some 56,000 clones, 93% of them singletons. This TCR was sampled from a human donor in good health. Some clones in this sample may be carry-over from other donors' samples. The chain has TRBV29-1 and TRBJ2-1; 9 nucleotides match TRBD2. Material for sequencing was PBMCs. The DNA of the CDR3 is TGCAGCGTTGATGTCGCTAGCGGGATCTCCAATGAGCAGTTCTTC. It is translated as CSVDVASGISNEQFF.